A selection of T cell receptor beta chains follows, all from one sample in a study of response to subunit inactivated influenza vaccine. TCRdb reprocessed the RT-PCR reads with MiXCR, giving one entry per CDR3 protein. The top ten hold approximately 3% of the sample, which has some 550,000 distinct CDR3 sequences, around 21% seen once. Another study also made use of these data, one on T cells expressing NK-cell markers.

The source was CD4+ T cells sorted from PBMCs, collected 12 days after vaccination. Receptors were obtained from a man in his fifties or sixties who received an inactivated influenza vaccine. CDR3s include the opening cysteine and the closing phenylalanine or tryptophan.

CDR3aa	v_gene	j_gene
CASSPGTPNTEAFF	TRBV27	TRBJ1-1
CANSLDSNYGYTF	TRBV6-1	TRBJ1-2
CASSAGQNEAFF	TRBV6-1	TRBJ1-1
CASSLRDRSEQYF	TRBV5-1	TRBJ2-7
CASRPGDFGYEQYF	TRBV28	TRBJ2-7
CASSVYRDTGELFF	TRBV7-2	TRBJ2-2
CSASSGALHNEQFF	TRBV20-1	TRBJ2-1
CASSLRSRGYYNEQFF	TRBV5-6	TRBJ2-1
CASPAGQSSDGYTF	TRBV5-1	TRBJ1-2
CASSRDRGHNEQYF	TRBV12-3/TRBV12-4	TRBJ2-7
CASSFGHLNTEAFF	TRBV7-9	TRBJ1-1
CASSPMGGGSIYTQYF	TRBV7-3	TRBJ2-3
CASSPRRAAYTYEQYF	TRBV27	TRBJ2-7
CASSLGGVGTQYF	TRBV7-9	TRBJ2-5
CASSPGTGLVVQYF	TRBV6-1	TRBJ2-5
CASSLADIGLEQYF	TRBV12-3/TRBV12-4	TRBJ2-7
CASSPPGAYGYTF	TRBV28	TRBJ1-2
CASSYARSGRARDTQYF	TRBV6-5	TRBJ2-3
CAINVSPAPYGYTF	TRBV10-3	TRBJ1-2
CASIRTLGEKLFF	TRBV12-3/TRBV12-4	TRBJ1-4
CSASALLGLEQYF	TRBV20-1	TRBJ2-7
CASSQDVRVHEQYF	TRBV3-1	TRBJ2-7
CASSPGLAGGWTTDTQYF	TRBV7-3	TRBJ2-3
CASSHRDLVETQYF	TRBV7-2	TRBJ2-5
CSAWGSGETQYF	TRBV20-1	TRBJ2-5
CASSGTGSISPLHF	TRBV7-9	TRBJ1-6
CASTRDRKNYGYTF	TRBV12-3/TRBV12-4	TRBJ1-2
CASSHGRGRNTEAFF	TRBV4-1	TRBJ1-1
CTFRGRAWNEQFF	TRBV29-1	TRBJ2-1
CASTATMAMGEQFF	TRBV27	TRBJ2-1
CASSVVGIGTDTQYF	TRBV9	TRBJ2-3
CASSTNLGYEQYF	TRBV5-1	TRBJ2-7
CASSLFRESNQPQHF	TRBV27	TRBJ1-5
CSVGELVYNEQFF	TRBV29-1	TRBJ2-1
CASSYSGPWGNQPQHF	TRBV6-5	TRBJ1-5
CASSEQGSYEQYF	TRBV6-1	TRBJ2-7